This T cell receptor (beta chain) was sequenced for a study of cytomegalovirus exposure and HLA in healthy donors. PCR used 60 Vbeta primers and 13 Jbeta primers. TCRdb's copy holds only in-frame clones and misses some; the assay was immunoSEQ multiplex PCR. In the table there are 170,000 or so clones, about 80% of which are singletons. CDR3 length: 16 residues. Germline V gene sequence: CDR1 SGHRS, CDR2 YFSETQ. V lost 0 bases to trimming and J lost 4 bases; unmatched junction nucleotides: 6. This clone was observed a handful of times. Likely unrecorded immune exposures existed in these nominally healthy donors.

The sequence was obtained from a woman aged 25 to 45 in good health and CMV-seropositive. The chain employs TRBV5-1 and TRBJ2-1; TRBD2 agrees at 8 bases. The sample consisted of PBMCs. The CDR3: CASSLAGGRMYNEQFF. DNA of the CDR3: TGCGCCAGCAGCTTGGCGGGAGGGAGGATGTACAATGAGCAGTTCTTC. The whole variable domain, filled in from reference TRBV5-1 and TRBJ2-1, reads KAGVTQTPRYLIKTRGQQVTLSCSPISGHRSVSWYQQTPGQGLQFLFEYFSETQRNKGNFPGRFSGRQFSNSRSEMNVSTLELGDSALYLCASSLAGGRMYNEQFFGPGTRLTVL.